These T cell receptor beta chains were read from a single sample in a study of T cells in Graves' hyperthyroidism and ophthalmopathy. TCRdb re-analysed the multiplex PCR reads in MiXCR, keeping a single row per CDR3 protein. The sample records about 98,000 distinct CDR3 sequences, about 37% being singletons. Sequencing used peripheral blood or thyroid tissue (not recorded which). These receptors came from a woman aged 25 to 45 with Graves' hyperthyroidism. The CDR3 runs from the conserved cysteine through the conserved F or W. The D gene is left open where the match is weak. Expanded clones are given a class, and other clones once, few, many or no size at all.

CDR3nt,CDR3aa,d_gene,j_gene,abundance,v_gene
TGTGCCAGCAGTACGCTTAGAGGGAGAGGGACAGATACGCGGTATTTT,CASSTLRGRGTDTRYF,TRBD1,TRBJ2-3,-,TRBV11-2
TGTGCCACCAACCCCGGGGAGCTGTTTTTT,CATNPGELFF,-,TRBJ2-2,-,TRBV15
TGCGCCAGCAGCCAAGAGAGACAGGGGGCCAACGAGCGGTACTTC,CASSQERQGANERYF,TRBD1,TRBJ2-7,-,TRBV10-2
TGTGCCAGCTCCCAAGGCGGACGCCCCAGCGAGCAGTACTTC,CASSQGGRPSEQYF,-,TRBJ2-7,many,TRBV7-9
TGTGCCGTAGGACTAGCGGGAGTGGGGCGTGGGGCAGATACACAGTATTTT,CAVGLAGVGRGADTQYF,TRBD2,TRBJ2-3,-,TRBV10-3
TGTGCCAGCATGAAGGACAGTTTCTACGAGCAGTACTTC,CASMKDSFYEQYF,-,TRBJ2-7,many,TRBV2
TGTGCCAGCAGACCCGACACCAACGATAATTCACCCCTCCACTTT,CASRPDTNDNSPLHF,-,TRBJ1-6,many,TRBV11-2
TGTGCCAGCAGCTTATATCGGGTCCCTGAAGCTTTCTTT,CASSLYRVPEAFF,-,TRBJ1-1,many,TRBV7-2
TGTGCCAGTATGAAACGGGGACTAGCGGAGACCCAGTACTTC,CASMKRGLAETQYF,TRBD2,TRBJ2-5,many,TRBV2
TGCAGTGCCAGTAGTACGACAGGGGGCGGACAGCCCCAGCATTTT,CSASSTTGGGQPQHF,TRBD1,TRBJ1-5,-,TRBV20-1
TGCAGCGTAGCGGGACAGGGGGGGACCCAGTACTTC,CSVAGQGGTQYF,TRBD1,TRBJ2-5,few,TRBV29-1
TGTGCCAGCGAGGGACGCACTGAAGCTTTCTTT,CASEGRTEAFF,-,TRBJ1-1,many,TRBV2
TGCGCCAGCAGCTTGAGGACGGCCCAGCGAGGAGAGACCCAGTACTTC,CASSLRTAQRGETQYF,-,TRBJ2-5,many,TRBV5-1
TGTGCCATCAGTCCCAGCGACAGTTTGAACTATGGCTACACCTTC,CAISPSDSLNYGYTF,-,TRBJ1-2,many,TRBV10-3
TGTGCCAGCAGTTACAAGGCGGGGAGTAGCTACGAGCAGTACTTC,CASSYKAGSSYEQYF,-,TRBJ2-7,many,TRBV6-5
TGTGCCACCAAAGCCCCCGGGACAGTAGGACAGCCCCAGCATTTT,CATKAPGTVGQPQHF,TRBD1,TRBJ1-5,many,TRBV19
TGTGCCACCAGCAGAGGGGACAGGGGCCACGAGCAGTACTTC,CATSRGDRGHEQYF,TRBD1,TRBJ2-7,-,TRBV15
TGTGCCAAGGGACAGCAAGAGACCCAGTACTTC,CAKGQQETQYF,TRBD1,TRBJ2-5,-,TRBV28
TGTGCCAGCAGTGTTACAGGGGGCTATGGCTACACCTTC,CASSVTGGYGYTF,TRBD1,TRBJ1-2,-,TRBV2
TGTGCCAGCAGCTTAGAAAGGAGTTCCTACGAGCAGTACTTC,CASSLERSSYEQYF,-,TRBJ2-7,medium-sized,TRBV7-9
TGTACCAGCAGTGGCGTACAGGGGAGGGCTGAAGCTTTCTTT,CTSSGVQGRAEAFF,TRBD1,TRBJ1-1,-,TRBV25-1
TGTGCCAGCAGCTTAACCCCTGGGGAGACCCAGTACTTC,CASSLTPGETQYF,-,TRBJ2-5,-,TRBV7-9
TGTGCCAGCAGCCAAGATTGGGGACGAGATACGCAGTATTTT,CASSQDWGRDTQYF,-,TRBJ2-3,many,TRBV14
TGTGCCATCAGCCTAAGCTCTGGAAACACCATATATTTT,CAISLSSGNTIYF,-,TRBJ1-3,-,TRBV10-3
TGTGCCAGCAGCTTATCGGGACTAGCGGAGACCCAGTACTTC,CASSLSGLAETQYF,TRBD2,TRBJ2-5,-,TRBV7-3
TGTGCCAGCAGTTTCGGATCGAGCTCCTACGAGCAGTACTTC,CASSFGSSSYEQYF,-,TRBJ2-7,medium-sized,TRBV12-3/TRBV12-4
TGTGCCAGCAGCTCCGACAGGGGGTTTGGCGGTGGCTACACCTTC,CASSSDRGFGGGYTF,TRBD1,TRBJ1-2,-,TRBV11-2
TGTGCCACCAGCAGTGCTGCTAGGGACCTGGAGTACGAGCAGTACTTC,CATSSAARDLEYEQYF,-,TRBJ2-7,once,TRBV15
TGTGCCAGCAGGGCGACTAGCCTTTACACCGGGGAGCTGTTTTTT,CASRATSLYTGELFF,TRBD2,TRBJ2-2,-,TRBV12-3/TRBV12-4
TGTGCCAGCAGCCCAAACAGGGTCGGGCACTACTTC,CASSPNRVGHYF,-,TRBJ2-7,-,TRBV7-2
TGCGCCAGCAGCTTGCGGGACAGGGGCACTGAAGCTTTCTTT,CASSLRDRGTEAFF,TRBD1,TRBJ1-1,many,TRBV5-1
TGTGCCAGCAGCTCGCCCGGGACAGTCCACGAGCAGTACTTC,CASSSPGTVHEQYF,TRBD1,TRBJ2-7,-,TRBV7-6
TGTGCCAGCACAGCTCAAGAGACCCAGTACTTC,CASTAQETQYF,-,TRBJ2-5,many,TRBV2
TGTGCCAGCAGTGACTCTACGCTAGACAGGGAAATGGGGAACACTGAAGCTTTCTTT,CASSDSTLDREMGNTEAFF,TRBD1,TRBJ1-1,many,TRBV6-4
TGTGCCAGCAGCCCCCCCCCGGGACAGACGAACACCGGGGAGCTCCCCTCTGGGGCCAACGTCCTGACTTTC,CASSPPPGQTNTGELPSGANVLTF,TRBD1,TRBJ2-6,once,TRBV2
TGTGCCACCACCCCGGGACAGACGAACACCGGGGAGCTGTTTTTT,CATTPGQTNTGELFF,TRBD1,TRBJ2-2,many,TRBV15
TGTGCCAGCAGCTTCCAACGCAGGTCCGGGAATGAAAAACTGTTTTTT,CASSFQRRSGNEKLFF,-,TRBJ1-4,many,TRBV7-2
TGTGCCAGCAGCCAAGATATTAATCAGCCCCAGCATTTT,CASSQDINQPQHF,-,TRBJ1-5,many,TRBV3-1
TGTGCCAGCAGCCCAGGGGGGCGGGATCAGCTCCAGCATTTT,CASSPGGRDQLQHF,TRBD1,TRBJ1-5,-,TRBV9
TGTGCCAGCAGCCCATTGGGACTAGCGGGGGGATACGAGCAGTACTTC,CASSPLGLAGGYEQYF,TRBD2,TRBJ2-7,-,TRBV13
TGTGCCACCAGCAGTTACGTGTCTTCCGGGGAGCTGTTTTTT,CATSSYVSSGELFF,-,TRBJ2-2,-,TRBV15
TGTGCCAGCAGCACTCAGACGAACACTGAAGCTTTCTTT,CASSTQTNTEAFF,-,TRBJ1-1,many,TRBV6-6
TGTGCCATCAGTGTCCTCGGAAAAACCATATATTTT,CAISVLGKTIYF,-,TRBJ1-3,-,TRBV10-3
TGTGCCAGCAGTTTTCGGGGCGCGCTCCGCACAGATACGCAGTATTTT,CASSFRGALRTDTQYF,-,TRBJ2-3,-,TRBV7-9
TGCAGTGCTAGGCCCGCAGGGCTATTGCAGTTCTTC,CSARPAGLLQFF,-,TRBJ2-1,-,TRBV20-1
TGTGCCAGCAGTCGCAGACTGGATACGCAGTATTTT,CASSRRLDTQYF,-,TRBJ2-3,many,TRBV6-6
TGCAGTGCTAGATTACTAGCACCCGGGGAGCTGTACTTC,CSARLLAPGELYF,-,TRBJ2-7,once,TRBV20-1
TGTGCCAGCAGATATACAGAGAGCAATCAGCCCCAGCATTTT,CASRYTESNQPQHF,-,TRBJ1-5,many,TRBV6-6
TGTGCCATGAGTCCCGGGGGGTATAGCAATCAGCCCCAGCATTTT,CAMSPGGYSNQPQHF,-,TRBJ1-5,-,TRBV10-3